These 9 T cell receptor beta chains were sequenced from one sample in a study of tumor and adjacent non-tumor tissue in lung cancer. No cell sorting was done before RNA was extracted from the tissue. A modified ARM-PCR protocol with three rounds of nested PCR amplified TCRbeta. From the multiplex PCR reads, TCRdb called clonotypes with MiXCR, one entry per CDR3 protein. The sample carries about 68,000 distinct CDR3 sequences, 50% to 60% recorded once. Sequenced input: lung tumor tissue. Receptors originate from a man aged 45-60 years with non-small cell lung cancer.

This chain uses TRBV29-1 with TRBJ2-3, with D perhaps given as TRBD1 or TRBD2 (6 bases each). In germline, CDR1 is SQVTM, CDR2 ANQGSEA. V shed 5 bases and J shed 6 bases, with 15 bases lying between them. The CDR3 has 13 residues. CDR3 residues: CSVSRGLGDTQYF. The CDR3 coding sequence is TGCAGCGTTAGCAGGGGACTCGGTGATACGCAGTATTTT.

This clonotype has just one count. This may come from a read error, since a much larger clone is one base off. The chain joins TRBV4-1 to TRBJ1-4, with D hard to call. Germline V lookup: CDR1 MGHRA, CDR2 YSYEKL. The CDR3 runs to 13 residues. This chain's CDR3 is CANSHNTNEKLFF. The CDR3 region has the DNA TGCGCCAACAGCCACAACACAAATGAAAAACTGTTTTTT.

This clonotype has just one count. A much larger clone differs by one base, so this may be a read error. This rearrangement joins TRBV6-5 to TRBJ1-5; TRBD1 is a possible D gene (6 bases). The CDR3 extends over 14 amino acids. Trimming took off 6 bases at V and 2 bases at J, with 11 bases between the two ends. Per the germline V gene, CDR1 is MNHEY and CDR2 is SVGAGI. The CDR3 DNA sequence: TGTGCCAGCAGCGACAGGATCGGCAATCAGCCCCAGCATTTT. Translated: CASSDRIGNQPQHF.

This clonotype was seen a handful of times. The chain links TRBV10-3 to TRBJ2-5; D unresolved. CDR1 and CDR2 (germline): ENHRY, SYGVKD. The V gene lost 3 bases and the J gene lost 6 bases, with 14 bases spanning the gap. The CDR3 sequence is 14 residues long. The DNA of the CDR3 is TGTGCCATCAGTGATGAGCTTGTCAGGAAGACCCAGTACTTC. As protein: CAISDELVRKTQYF.

With regard to this clonotype: No conserved phenylalanine or tryptophan ends this CDR3, so it is likely a read error. The CDR3 DNA sequence: TGCGCCAGCACCCTCTTGGAGGGCGGAGAGACCCAGTACCTC. Protein: CASTLLEGGETQYL. The rearrangement joins TRBV6-5 to TRBJ2-5; tentative D call: TRBD2 (6 bases). The CDR3 totals 14 residues. The germline V gene encodes CDR1 MNHEY and CDR2 SVGAGI.

In the case of this clonotype: At one end, the junction sequence differs from germline, possibly due to a read error. The rearrangement joins TRBV11-1 to TRBJ1-1; possible D gene TRBD1, 5 bases. The germline gives CDR1 SGHAT, CDR2 FQDESV (reference sequence). The CDR3 extends over 13 amino acids. DNA for the CDR3: TGTGCCACAGCCAGGGCCAAGAACACTGAAGCCTTCTTT. Its translation: CATARAKNTEAFF.

This clonotype was recorded at least ten times. This chain uses TRBV10-3 with TRBJ2-5, with D unclear. This CDR3 region has 13 residues. Deletions cut 5 bases from V and 4 bases from J, with 11 bases between. Germline V gene data show CDR1 as ENHRY and CDR2 as SYGVKD. CDR3 loop: CAISSGETETQYF. The CDR3 DNA reads TGTGCCATCAGTTCTGGAGAGACAGAGACCCAGTACTTC.

This clonotype was counted many times. The CDR3 protein is CASSFGGSGELFF. The CDR3 coding sequence is TGTGCCAGCAGTTTTGGAGGCTCCGGGGAGCTGTTTTTT. The V and J genes are TRBV12-3 or TRBV12-4 and TRBJ2-2; weak D call: TRBD2 (5 bases). The CDR3 loop spans 13 amino acids. The V end was cut by 3 bases, the J end by 6 bases, with 8 bases between.

This clonotype was found once. The junction shows a germline mismatch at one end, possibly a read error. This chain links TRBV28 with TRBJ1-6, with 8 nucleotides matching TRBD1. Germline CDR1 is MDHEN and CDR2 is SYDVKM. This CDR3 comprises 14 residues. The CDR3, as DNA: TGTGACAGCAGTTTGACAGGGGAAAGTTCACCCCTCCACTTT. This encodes CDSSLTGESSPLHF.